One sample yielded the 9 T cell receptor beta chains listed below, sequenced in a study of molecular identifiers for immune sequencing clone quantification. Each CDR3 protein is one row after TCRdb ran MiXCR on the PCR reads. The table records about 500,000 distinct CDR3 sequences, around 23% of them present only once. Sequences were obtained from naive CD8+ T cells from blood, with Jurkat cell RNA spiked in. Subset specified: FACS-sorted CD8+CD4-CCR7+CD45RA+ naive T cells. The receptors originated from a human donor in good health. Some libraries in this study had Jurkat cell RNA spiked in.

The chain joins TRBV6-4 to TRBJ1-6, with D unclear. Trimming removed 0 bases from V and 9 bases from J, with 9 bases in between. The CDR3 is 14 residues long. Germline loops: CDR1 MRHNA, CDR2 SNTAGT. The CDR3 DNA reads TGTGCCAGCAGTGACTCGGACCCGAGTTCACCCCTCCACTTT. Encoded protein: CASSDSDPSSPLHF.

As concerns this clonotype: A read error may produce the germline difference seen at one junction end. The CDR3, as DNA: TGTGCCAGCAGTGAGACAGATTGGCCCCCGGAGGAGCAGAACTTC. As protein: CASSETDWPPEEQNF. The chain links TRBV2 to TRBJ2-7; D is tentatively TRBD1 or TRBD2 (5 bases each). Germline V lookup: CDR1 SNHLY, CDR2 FYNNEI. The CDR3 sequence is 15 residues long.

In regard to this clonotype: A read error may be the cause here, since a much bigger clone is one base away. The chain's CDR3 is CASSYSSLLGEETQHF. The CDR3 nucleotides read TGTGCCAGCAGCTACAGTTCACTCCTAGGGGAAGAGACCCAGCACTTC. The rearrangement links TRBV11-2 to TRBJ2-5; TRBD1 might be the D (5 bases). Germline CDR1 reads SGHAT; CDR2 reads FQNNGV. This CDR3 spans 16 amino acids. Together with reference TRBV11-2 and TRBJ2-5, the CDR3 gives the full variable domain: EAGVAQSPRYKIIEKRQSVAFWCNPISGHATLYWYQQILGQGPKLLIQFQNNGVVDDSQLPKDRFSAERLKGVDSTLKIQPAKLEDSAVYLCASSYSSLLGEETQHFGPGTRLLVL.

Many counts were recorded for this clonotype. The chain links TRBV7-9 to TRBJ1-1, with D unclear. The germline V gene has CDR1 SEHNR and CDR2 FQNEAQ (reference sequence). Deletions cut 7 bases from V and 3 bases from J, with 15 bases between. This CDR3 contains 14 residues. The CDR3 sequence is CASIWASEYTEAFF. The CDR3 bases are TGTGCCAGCATCTGGGCCTCAGAGTACACTGAAGCTTTCTTT.

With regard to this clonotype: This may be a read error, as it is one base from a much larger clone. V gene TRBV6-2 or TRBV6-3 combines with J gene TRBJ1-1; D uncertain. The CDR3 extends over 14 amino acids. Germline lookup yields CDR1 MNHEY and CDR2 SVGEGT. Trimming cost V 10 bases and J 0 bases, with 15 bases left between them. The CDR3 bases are TGTGCCAACAGCCAAGAGAGGGTGAACACTGAAGCTTTCTTT. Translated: CANSQERVNTEAFF.

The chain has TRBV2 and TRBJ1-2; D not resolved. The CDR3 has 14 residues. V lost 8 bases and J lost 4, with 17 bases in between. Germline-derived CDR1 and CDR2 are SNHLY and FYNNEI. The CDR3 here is CASSDPSSGYGYTF. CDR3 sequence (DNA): TGTGCCAGCTCAGATCCGTCTTCTGGCTATGGCTACACCTTC.

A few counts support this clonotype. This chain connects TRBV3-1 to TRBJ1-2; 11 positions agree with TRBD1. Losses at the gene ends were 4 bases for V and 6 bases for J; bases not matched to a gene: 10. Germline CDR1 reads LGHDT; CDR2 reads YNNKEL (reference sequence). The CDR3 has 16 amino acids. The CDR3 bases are TGTGCCAGCAGCCCCCTCGTAGGACAGGGGGCGGATGGCTACACCTTC. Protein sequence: CASSPLVGQGADGYTF.

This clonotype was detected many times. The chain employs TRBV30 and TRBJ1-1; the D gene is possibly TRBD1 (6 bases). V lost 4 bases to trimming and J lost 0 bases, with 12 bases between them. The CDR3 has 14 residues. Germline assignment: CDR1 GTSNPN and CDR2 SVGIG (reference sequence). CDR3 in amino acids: CAWNPGQVNTEAFF. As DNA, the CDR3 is TGTGCCTGGAATCCGGGACAAGTGAACACTGAAGCTTTCTTT.

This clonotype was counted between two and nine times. The CDR3 region has the DNA TGTGCCAGCAGTCCTCCGGGGACAGGGGGGGACGAGCAGTACTTC. It is translated as CASSPPGTGGDEQYF. The chain has TRBV12-3 or TRBV12-4 and TRBJ2-7; 11 bases agree with TRBD1. This CDR3 has 15 amino acids. The junction had 8 bases not matched to a gene; V was cut back by 5 bases and J by 5 bases.